This entry concerns a single T cell receptor beta chain. The antigen remains undetermined. The source of the sample is a study of OX40 agonist ivuxolimab in advanced cancers. Turning to the study itself: Hepatocellular carcinoma, melanoma, renal cell or head and neck cancer was diagnosed in the dose-escalation patients.

Here immunoSEQ multiplex PCR was the method, and the copy in TCRdb shows in-frame clones only, minus some. This sample has about 60,000 clones, with about 87% found just once. Study-wide points: Normalized T-cell clonal expansion was also low in a subset of nonresponders. Partial responders receiving 0.1-3.0 mg/kg showed among the lowest clonal expansion. Compared with CD4+, CD8+ T cells on average had more expanded clones.

The V and J ends lost 6 bases and 3 bases, in that order; junction bases with no gene match: 4. CDR3 length: 13 amino acids. CDR1 and CDR2 from the germline V gene are GTSNPN and SVGIG (reference sequence). This sequence was found in an adult with an advanced solid tumor such as melanoma, head and neck, liver or kidney cancer. The material was CD4+ or CD8+ T cells sorted from blood, obtained in a trial of the OX40 agonist ivuxolimab. The rearrangement joins TRBV30 to TRBJ2-3; TRBD1 matches at 9 bases. Written as DNA, the CDR3 is TGTGCCTGTACAGGGGGCGCGACAGATACGCAGTATTTT. Translating gives CACTGGATDTQYF.